Here is one TCR beta chain with its context. Which antigen it targets is not known. Base-call qualities are not available, and no considerably larger clone is one nucleotide away. This entry is derived from a study of blood T cell repertoires in COVID-19 (dated by TCRdb to about 2020). In the study overall: The collaborator samples originated in the United States, Italy and Spain and spanned the acute and convalescent phases of COVID-19. The prospective study material was composed of cDNA or gDNA derived from T cells, B-cell-depleted T cells, or PBMCs. Subjects who had been exposed to COVID-19, were actively infected with it, or had recovered from it provided the deeply sampled blood TCRbeta repertoires that made up the dataset. The repertoires were released in a freely available public database meant as a resource for research on the immune response to SARS-CoV-2. The samples were drawn from two sources: the first 160 participants of the ongoing ImmuneRACE study, and over 950 subjects contributed by 6 global collaborators. Nearly every sample came with metadata listing a de-identified subject ID, COVID-19 status, age in years and sex. Where available, HLA class I and class II types were taken from metadata supplied by the sample provider and were not determined by assay-based typing.

The immunoSEQ Assay, a bias-controlled multiplex PCR, was used to amplify TCRbeta CDR3 regions from genomic DNA. As for the original processing: The number of nucleated cells in each sample was estimated from the amplification of reference gene primers within the assay. Sequence reads were collapsed and filtered to measure the absolute abundance of every unique TCRbeta CDR3 rearrangement. Productive Simpson clonality was computed per sample as the square root of Simpson's diversity index over productive rearrangements. The table was pulled from immuneACCESS by TCRdb, which kept in-frame rearrangements only. Such tables lose some clones; where checked, under half of the loss comes from unresolved V genes, and the rest has no known cause. That table furnishes V, J and clone size, whereas the DNA furnished D and trimming. This sample holds about 42,000 clones; approximately 86% were observed only once. 10% to 15% of the sample lies in the top ten.

The collaborating institutions used their own protocols to collect whole blood in K2EDTA tubes. Collaborator samples were shipped for TCRbeta analysis as frozen whole blood, isolated PBMCs, or DNA extracted from either sample type. General study outcomes and caveats: How much clinical and demographic metadata was included differed by source and by participant, and the metadata was provided uncurated.

From its cysteine to its phenylalanine, the CDR3 spans 14 amino acids. The DNA shown is the 42-base CDR3, in frame from base 1. V trim: 7 bases; J trim: 7 bases; unmatched bases: 7. As encoded in the germline V gene (reference sequence), CDR1 is MNHEY while CDR2 is SMNVEV. Sequenced input: peripheral blood. This chain is built from TRBV27 and TRBJ1-6, with TRBD1 matching 7 junction bases. This receptor was obtained from a human donor in a cohort sampled during active COVID-19. The sequence in DNA is TGTGCCAGCAAAATCCGGGACAGCAATTCACCCCTCCACTTT. It is translated as CASKIRDSNSPLHF.